This is a list of T cell receptor beta chains from one sample in a study of T cells in localized non-small cell lung cancer. Clones were sequenced by immunoSEQ multiplex PCR, and TCRdb holds only the in-frame ones, with some missing. This table has around 1,300 clones, over 20% appearing once. Sequencing used lung tumor tissue, obtained before any cancer treatment. The receptors originated from a male donor at least 60 years old with stage III squamous cell lung carcinoma. CDR3s include the opening cysteine and the closing phenylalanine or tryptophan. The D gene is left open where the match is weak. The size entry is marked missing in some rows and otherwise reads once, few, many or a size class.

d_call	clone_size	v_call	j_call	cdr3_aa	cdr3_nt
NA	few	TRBV6-8	TRBJ1-3	CASSYIPGNTIYF	TGTGCCAGCAGCTACATCCCTGGAAACACCATATATTTT
NA	NA	TRBV28	TRBJ2-7	CASSFGQSEEQYF	TGTGCCAGCAGTTTTGGACAATCAGAAGAGCAGTACTTC
TRBD2	few	TRBV9	TRBJ2-7	CASSVGSGGSYEQYF	TGTGCCAGCAGCGTAGGGAGCGGGGGGTCTTACGAGCAGTACTTC
NA	large	TRBV11-3	TRBJ1-5	CASSPDGPNQPQHF	TGTGCCAGCAGCCCCGACGGACCCAATCAGCCCCAGCATTTT
NA	NA	TRBV19	TRBJ2-5	CASTMVGGAETQYF	TGTGCCAGTACCATGGTCGGGGGAGCAGAGACCCAGTACTTC
NA	few	TRBV11-3	TRBJ2-1	CASSQGRGPSNEQFF	TGTGCCAGCAGCCAAGGAAGGGGCCCTAGCAATGAGCAGTTCTTC
TRBD1	few	TRBV4-1	TRBJ2-1	CASSHGTGSPSYNEQFF	TGCGCCAGCAGCCATGGGACAGGGTCTCCTTCCTACAATGAGCAGTTCTTC
NA	medium-sized	TRBV11-3	TRBJ1-5	CASSLGVHSYSNQPQHF	TGTGCCAGCAGCTTAGGGGTCCACAGCTATAGCAATCAGCCCCAGCATTTT
NA	medium-sized	TRBV28	TRBJ2-5	CASSLSATHFQETQYF	TGTGCCAGCAGTTTGTCCGCTACCCATTTCCAAGAGACCCAGTACTTC
TRBD2	NA	TRBV5-1	TRBJ2-3	CASSTGLAGGSKYTDTQYF	TGCGCCAGCAGCACGGGACTAGCGGGGGGGTCCAAATACACAGATACGCAGTATTTT
NA	medium-sized	TRBV9	TRBJ2-1	CASSVLQGNNEQFF	TGTGCCAGCAGCGTCCTACAGGGAAACAATGAGCAGTTCTTC
TRBD2	medium-sized	TRBV11-3	TRBJ2-3	CASSSGLAGGQKTDTQYF	TGTGCCAGCAGCTCGGGACTAGCGGGGGGGCAAAAAACAGATACGCAGTATTTT
TRBD2	NA	TRBV5-1	TRBJ2-2	CASSRAGGSTGELFF	TGCGCCAGCAGTCGGGCGGGGGGCTCGACCGGGGAGCTGTTTTTT
TRBD1	medium-sized	TRBV11-3	TRBJ1-6	CASSDTGGQGSSPLHF	TGTGCCAGCAGCGACACGGGGGGACAGGGATCTTCACCCCTCCACTTT
NA	large	TRBV6-8	TRBJ1-1	CASTDGSLTEAFF	TGTGCCAGCACTGACGGGAGTTTAACTGAAGCTTTCTTT